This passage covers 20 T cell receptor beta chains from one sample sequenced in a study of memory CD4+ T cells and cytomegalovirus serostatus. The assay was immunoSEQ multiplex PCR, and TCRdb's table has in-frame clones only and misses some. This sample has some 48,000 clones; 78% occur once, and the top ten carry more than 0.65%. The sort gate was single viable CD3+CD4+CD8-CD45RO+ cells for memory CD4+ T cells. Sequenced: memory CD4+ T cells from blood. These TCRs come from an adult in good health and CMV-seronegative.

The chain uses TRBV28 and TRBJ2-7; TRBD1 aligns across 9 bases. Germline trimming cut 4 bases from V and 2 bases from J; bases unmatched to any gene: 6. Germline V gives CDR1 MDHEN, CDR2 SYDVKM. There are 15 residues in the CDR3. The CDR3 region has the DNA TGTGCCAGCAGTTCTGCCGGGACAGGGCCCTACGAGCAGTACTTC. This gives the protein CASSSAGTGPYEQYF.

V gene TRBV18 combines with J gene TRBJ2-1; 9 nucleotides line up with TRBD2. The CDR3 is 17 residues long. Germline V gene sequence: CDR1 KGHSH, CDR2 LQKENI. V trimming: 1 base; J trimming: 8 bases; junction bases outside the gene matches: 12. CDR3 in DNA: TGTGCCAGCTCACCACTAGGGAGGGGACTAGCAATCTATGAGCAGTTCTTC. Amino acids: CASSPLGRGLAIYEQFF.

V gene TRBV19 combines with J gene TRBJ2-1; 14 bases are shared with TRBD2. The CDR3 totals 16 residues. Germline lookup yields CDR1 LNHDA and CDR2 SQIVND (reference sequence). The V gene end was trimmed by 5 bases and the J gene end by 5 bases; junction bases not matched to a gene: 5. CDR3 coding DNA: TGTGCCAGTAGTCCTAGACTAGCGGGAGGGCACAATGAGCAGTTCTTC. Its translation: CASSPRLAGGHNEQFF.

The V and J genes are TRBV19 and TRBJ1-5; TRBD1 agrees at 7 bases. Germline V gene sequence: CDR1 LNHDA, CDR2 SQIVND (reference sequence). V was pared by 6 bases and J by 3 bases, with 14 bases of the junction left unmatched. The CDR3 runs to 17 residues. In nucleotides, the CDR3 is TGTGCCAGTAGAGCCTTTGGAGGGGGCTATAACAATCAGCCCCAGCATTTT. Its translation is CASRAFGGGYNNQPQHF.

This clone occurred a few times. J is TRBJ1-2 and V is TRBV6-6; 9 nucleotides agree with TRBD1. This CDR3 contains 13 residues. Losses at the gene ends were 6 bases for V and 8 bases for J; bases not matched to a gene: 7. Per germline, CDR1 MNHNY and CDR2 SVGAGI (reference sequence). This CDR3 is CASRNGQGTGYTF. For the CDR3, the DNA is TGTGCCAGCAGAAACGGACAGGGGACCGGCTACACCTTC.

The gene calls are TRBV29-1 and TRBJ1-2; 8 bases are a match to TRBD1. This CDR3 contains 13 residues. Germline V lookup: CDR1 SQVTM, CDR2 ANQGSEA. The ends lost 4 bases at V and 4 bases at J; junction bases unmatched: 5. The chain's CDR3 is CSVVTGQGYGYTF. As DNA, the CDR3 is TGCAGCGTTGTCACTGGACAGGGCTATGGCTACACCTTC.

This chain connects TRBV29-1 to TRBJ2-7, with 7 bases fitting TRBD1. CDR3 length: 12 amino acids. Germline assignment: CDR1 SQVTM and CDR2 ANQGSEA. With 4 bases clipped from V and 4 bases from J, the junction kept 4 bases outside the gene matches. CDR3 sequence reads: CSVGRDRYEQYF. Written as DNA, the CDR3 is TGCAGCGTTGGTCGGGACAGATACGAGCAGTACTTC.

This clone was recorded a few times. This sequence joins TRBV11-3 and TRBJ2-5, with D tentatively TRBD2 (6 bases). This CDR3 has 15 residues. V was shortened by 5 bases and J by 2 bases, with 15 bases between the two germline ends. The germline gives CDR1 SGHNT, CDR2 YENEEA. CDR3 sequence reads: CASSPGSRGQETQYF. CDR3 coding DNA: TGTGCCAGCAGCCCGGGTTCGCGGGGACAAGAGACCCAGTACTTC.

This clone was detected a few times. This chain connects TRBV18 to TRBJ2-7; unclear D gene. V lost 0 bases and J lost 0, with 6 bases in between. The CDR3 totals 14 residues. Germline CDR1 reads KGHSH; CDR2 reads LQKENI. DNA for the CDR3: TGTGCCAGCTCACCACCCGGGTCCTCCTACGAGCAGTACTTC. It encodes CASSPPGSSYEQYF.

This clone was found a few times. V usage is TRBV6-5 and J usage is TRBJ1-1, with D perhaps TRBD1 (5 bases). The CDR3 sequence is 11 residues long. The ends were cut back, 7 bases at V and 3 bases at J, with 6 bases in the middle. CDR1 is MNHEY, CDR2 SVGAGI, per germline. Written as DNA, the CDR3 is TGTGCCAGCATAGGGGACACTGAAGCTTTCTTT. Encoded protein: CASIGDTEAFF.

CDR3 amino acids: CASSLQGINTGELFF. The CDR3 region has the DNA TGTGCCAGCAGCTTACAGGGCATCAACACCGGGGAGCTGTTTTTT. The chain is built from TRBV7-9 and TRBJ2-2; a possible D gene is TRBD1 (5 bases). This CDR3 has 15 amino acids. The germline V gene has CDR1 SEHNR and CDR2 FQNEAQ (reference sequence). V gave up 2 bases and J gave up 2 bases, with 9 bases separating them.

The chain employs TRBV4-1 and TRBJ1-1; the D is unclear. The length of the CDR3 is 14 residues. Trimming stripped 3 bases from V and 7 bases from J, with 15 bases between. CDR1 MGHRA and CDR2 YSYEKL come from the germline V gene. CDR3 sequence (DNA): TGCGCCAGCAGCCAGGAAAGGGATAACCTTGAAGCTTTCTTT. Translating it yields CASSQERDNLEAFF.

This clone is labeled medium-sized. CDR3 bases: TGTGCCAGCAGCGATGCCTCTAGCTCCTACGAGCAGTACTTC. It encodes CASSDASSSYEQYF. This chain uses TRBV6-6 with TRBJ2-7; the D is unclear. Trimming took off 6 bases at V and 0 bases at J, with 12 bases between the two ends. Germline-derived CDR1 and CDR2 are MNHNY and SVGAGI (reference sequence). This CDR3 is built from 14 residues.

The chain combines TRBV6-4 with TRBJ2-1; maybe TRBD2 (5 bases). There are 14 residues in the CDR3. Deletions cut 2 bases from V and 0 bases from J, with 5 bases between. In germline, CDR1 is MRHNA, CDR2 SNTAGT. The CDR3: CASSDGSSYNEQFF. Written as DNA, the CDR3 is TGTGCCAGCAGTGACGGGAGCTCCTACAATGAGCAGTTCTTC.

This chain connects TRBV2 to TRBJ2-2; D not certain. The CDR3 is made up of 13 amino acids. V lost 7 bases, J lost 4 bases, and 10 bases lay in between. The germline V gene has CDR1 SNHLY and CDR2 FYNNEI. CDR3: CASTRYGTGELFF. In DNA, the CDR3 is TGTGCCAGCACCCGTTATGGCACCGGGGAGCTGTTTTTT.

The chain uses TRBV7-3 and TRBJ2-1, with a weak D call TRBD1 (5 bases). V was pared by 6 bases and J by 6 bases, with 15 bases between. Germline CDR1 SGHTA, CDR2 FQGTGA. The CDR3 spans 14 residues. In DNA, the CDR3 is TGTGCCAGCAGTAGGGGTGGGCCGCTCAATGAGCAGTTCTTC. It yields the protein CASSRGGPLNEQFF.

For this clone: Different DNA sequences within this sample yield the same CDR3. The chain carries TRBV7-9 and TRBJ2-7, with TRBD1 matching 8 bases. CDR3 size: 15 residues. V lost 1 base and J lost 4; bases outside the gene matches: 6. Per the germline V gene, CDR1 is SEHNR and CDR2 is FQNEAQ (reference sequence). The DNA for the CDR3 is TGTGCCAGCAGCTTAGGGTCAGGGGGCACATACGAGCAGTACTTC. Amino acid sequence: CASSLGSGGTYEQYF.

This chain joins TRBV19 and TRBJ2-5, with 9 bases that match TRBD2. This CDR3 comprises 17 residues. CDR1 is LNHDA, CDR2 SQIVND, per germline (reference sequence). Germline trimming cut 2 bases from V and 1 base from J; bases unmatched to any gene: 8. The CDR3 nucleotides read TGTGCCAGTAGTATACGAATCACGACTAGCGGCCAAGAGACCCAGTACTTC. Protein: CASSIRITTSGQETQYF.

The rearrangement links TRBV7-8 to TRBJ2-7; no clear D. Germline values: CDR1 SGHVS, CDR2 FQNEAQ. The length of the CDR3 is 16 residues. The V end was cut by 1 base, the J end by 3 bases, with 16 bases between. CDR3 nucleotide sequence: TGTGCCAGCAGCTTAGTAGGAGAAAAGGGCGGCTACGAGCAGTACTTC. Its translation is CASSLVGEKGGYEQYF.

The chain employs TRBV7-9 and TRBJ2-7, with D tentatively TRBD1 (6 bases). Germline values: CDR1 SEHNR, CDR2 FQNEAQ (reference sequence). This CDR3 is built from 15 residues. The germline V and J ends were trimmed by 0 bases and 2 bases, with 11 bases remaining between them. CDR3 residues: CASSLAGGSTYEQYF. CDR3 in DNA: TGTGCCAGCAGCTTAGCTGGGGGCTCTACCTACGAGCAGTACTTC. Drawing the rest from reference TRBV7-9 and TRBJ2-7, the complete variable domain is DTGVSQNPRHKITKRGQNVTFRCDPISEHNRLYWYRQTLGQGPEFLTYFQNEAQLEKSRLLSDRFSAERPKGSFSTLEIQRTEQGDSAMYLCASSLAGGSTYEQYFGPGTRLTVT.